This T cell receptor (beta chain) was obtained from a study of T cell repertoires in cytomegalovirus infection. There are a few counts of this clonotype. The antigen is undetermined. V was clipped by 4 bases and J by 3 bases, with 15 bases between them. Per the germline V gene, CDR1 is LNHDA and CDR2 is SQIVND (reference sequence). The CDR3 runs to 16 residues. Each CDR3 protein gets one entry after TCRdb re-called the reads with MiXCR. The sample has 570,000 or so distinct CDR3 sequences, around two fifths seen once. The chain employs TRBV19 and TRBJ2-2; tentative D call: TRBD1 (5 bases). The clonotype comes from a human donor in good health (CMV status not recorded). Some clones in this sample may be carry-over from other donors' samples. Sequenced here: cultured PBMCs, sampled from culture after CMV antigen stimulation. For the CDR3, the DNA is TGTGCCAGTAGTACCGGAAAAGACAGATACACCGGGGAGCTGTTTTTT. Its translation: CASSTGKDRYTGELFF.